Each of the 9 T cell receptor beta chains below was sequenced from the same sample in a study of shared clonotypes between healthy human individuals (dated by TCRdb to 2018 to 2021). The library was built by means of the immunoSEQ multiplex PCR assay. Drawn from immuneACCESS, this table holds only the in-frame rearrangements with V and J called that TCRdb kept. Clones are partly lost; checked studies trace under half to an unresolved V gene and leave the rest unexplained. The sample yields approximately 2.1 million clones; approximately 93% were counted once. Approximately 0.4% of the sample belongs to the ten largest clones. The sample taken for sequencing was naive CD4+ T cells from PBMCs. Per the publication, the cell subset or site label means: CD45RA+ positively selected. Receptors were obtained from a man aged 18 to 30 in good health. Some clones in this sample may be carry-over from other donors' samples.

This clone was seen once. The V call is TRBV18, the J call TRBJ1-1; D is perhaps TRBD1 (6 bases). Germline V lookup: CDR1 KGHSH, CDR2 LQKENI. This CDR3 is built from 16 residues. Trimming stripped 4 bases from V and 1 base from J, with 16 bases between. CDR3 protein: CASSLSLWDKNTEAFF. CDR3 nucleotide sequence: TGTGCCAGCTCACTTAGTTTGTGGGACAAGAACACTGAAGCTTTCTTT.

This sequence joins TRBV18 and TRBJ2-7; a possible D gene is TRBD2 (5 bases). V dropped 0 bases and J dropped 2 bases, with 11 bases sitting between them. The CDR3 has 15 residues. Germline CDR1 and CDR2: KGHSH and LQKENI. The CDR3 DNA reads as TGTGCCAGCTCACCACCGGGCGGGCCAGCCTACGAGCAGTACTTC. Translation: CASSPPGGPAYEQYF.

This clone was picked up one time. This chain uses TRBV25-1 with TRBJ2-1, with D perhaps matching TRBD1 (6 bases). The CDR3 consists of 15 residues. Germline-derived CDR1 and CDR2 are MGHDK and SYGVNS. Trimming took 8 bases from V and 6 from J, leaving 20 bases between them. CDR3 in amino acids: CASQPGDGLGNEQFF. The CDR3 DNA reads as TGTGCCAGCCAACCAGGGGATGGTTTGGGCAATGAGCAGTTCTTC.

This rearrangement joins TRBV29-1 to TRBJ2-5, with 7 bases lining up with TRBD1. Germline lookup yields CDR1 SQVTM and CDR2 ANQGSEA. The CDR3 has 12 amino acids. The trim removed 6 bases at V and 5 bases at J, leaving 6 bases unmatched. This chain's CDR3 is CSVTGAEETQYF. The CDR3 DNA is TGCAGCGTAACAGGGGCCGAGGAGACCCAGTACTTC.

The V and J genes are TRBV15 and TRBJ2-1, with D perhaps matching TRBD2 (5 bases). The CDR3 length is 17 residues. Trimming pared 5 bases from V and 3 bases from J, leaving 20 bases between. Looked up from germline, CDR1 is LNHNV and CDR2 is YYDKDF (reference sequence). The CDR3 DNA is TGTGCCACCAGCCGGCCCGGGAAAGCGGAGATCTACAATGAGCAGTTCTTC. Translation gives CATSRPGKAEIYNEQFF.

The chain is built from TRBV7-3 and TRBJ2-2, with 10 bases matching TRBD2. V shed 5 bases and J 7 bases; nucleotides not matched to a gene: 7. This CDR3 is built from 15 residues. Germline CDR1 SGHTA, CDR2 FQGTGA. CDR3 sequence: CASSPGLAAYGELFF. CDR3 bases: TGTGCCAGCAGCCCAGGACTAGCGGCATACGGGGAGCTGTTTTTT.

The rearrangement joins TRBV18 to TRBJ2-3; D remains ambiguous. CDR1 is KGHSH, CDR2 LQKENI, per germline. The germline V and J ends were trimmed by 3 bases and 2 bases, with 9 bases remaining between them. This CDR3 has 14 residues. The CDR3 here is CASSPTAYTDTQYF. The CDR3 bases are TGTGCCAGCTCACCCACAGCCTACACAGATACGCAGTATTTT.

The chain joins TRBV7-9 to TRBJ1-2; no reliable D call. The CDR3 covers 17 residues. V was cut by 1 base and J by 4 bases, with 19 bases left in between. Looked up from germline, CDR1 is SEHNR and CDR2 is FQNEAQ (reference sequence). CDR3 nucleotides: TGTGCCAGCAGCTTAGGGTACGGCATCTTACCTTCCTATGGCTACACCTTC. It yields the protein CASSLGYGILPSYGYTF.

V gene TRBV7-2 combines with J gene TRBJ2-2, with 12 bases that match TRBD2. Germline CDR1 is SGHTA and CDR2 is FQGNSA. V gave up 6 bases and J gave up 5 bases; unmatched junction bases: 7. The CDR3 spans 16 residues. As DNA, the CDR3 is TGTGCCAGCAGACCCGGGACTAGCGGGCAGACCGGGGAGCTGTTTTTT. Residues: CASRPGTSGQTGELFF. The full variable domain, its missing parts supplied by reference TRBV7-2 and TRBJ2-2, is GAGVSQSPSNKVTEKGKDVELRCDPISGHTALYWYRQSLGQGLEFLIYFQGNSAPDKSGLPSDRFSAERTGGSVSTLTIQRTQQEDSAVYLCASRPGTSGQTGELFFGEGSRLTVL.